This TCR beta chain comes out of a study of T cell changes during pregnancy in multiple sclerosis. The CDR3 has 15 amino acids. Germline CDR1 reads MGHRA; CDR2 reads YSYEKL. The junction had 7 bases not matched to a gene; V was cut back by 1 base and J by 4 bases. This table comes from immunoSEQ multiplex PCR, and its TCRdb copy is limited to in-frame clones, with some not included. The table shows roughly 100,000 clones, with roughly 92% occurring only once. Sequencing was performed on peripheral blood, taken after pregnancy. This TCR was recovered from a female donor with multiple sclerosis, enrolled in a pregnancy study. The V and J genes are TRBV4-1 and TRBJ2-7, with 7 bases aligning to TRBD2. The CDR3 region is CASSQGPGGGYEQYF. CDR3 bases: TGCGCCAGCAGCCAAGGCCCTGGGGGGGGATACGAGCAGTACTTC.